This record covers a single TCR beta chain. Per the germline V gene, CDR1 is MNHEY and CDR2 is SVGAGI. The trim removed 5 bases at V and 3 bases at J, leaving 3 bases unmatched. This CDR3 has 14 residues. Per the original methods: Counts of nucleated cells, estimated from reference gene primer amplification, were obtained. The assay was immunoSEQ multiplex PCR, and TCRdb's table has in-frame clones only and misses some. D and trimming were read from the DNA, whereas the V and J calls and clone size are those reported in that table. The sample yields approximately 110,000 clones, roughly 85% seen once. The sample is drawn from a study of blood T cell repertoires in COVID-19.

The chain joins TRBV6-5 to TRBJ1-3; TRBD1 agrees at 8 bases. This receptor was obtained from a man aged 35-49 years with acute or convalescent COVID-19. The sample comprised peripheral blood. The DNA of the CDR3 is TGTGCCAGCAGTCCGACAGGGGTTGGAAACACCATATATTTT. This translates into CASSPTGVGNTIYF.